Listed here are 14 T cell receptor beta chains from one sample, sequenced in a study of identical twins. TCRdb recomputed calls from the 5' RACE reads with MiXCR, one row per CDR3 protein. This table has 300,000 to 400,000 distinct CDR3 sequences, roughly 10% appearing once. Sequenced sample: naive T cells sorted from blood. The receptors come from a woman between 45 and 60 years old in good health.

The chain couples TRBV4-1 to TRBJ2-3; D could derive from TRBD1 or TRBD2 (5 bases each). V lost 0 bases to trimming and J lost 1 base, with 11 bases between them. CDR1 is MGHRA, CDR2 YSYEKL, per germline. This CDR3 region has 16 residues. CDR3 DNA sequence: TGCGCCAGCAGCCAAGATATACGGGACGGCACAGATACGCAGTATTTT. Its protein is CASSQDIRDGTDTQYF.

The chain couples TRBV6-6 to TRBJ2-5, with D tentatively TRBD2 (5 bases). Deletions cut 2 bases from V and 1 base from J, with 17 bases between. This CDR3 contains 17 residues. Germline values: CDR1 MNHNY, CDR2 SVGAGI (reference sequence). CDR3 in DNA: TGTGCCAGCAGTTACCGGGTAGCGAGGATGGGCCAAGAGACCCAGTACTTC. As protein: CASSYRVARMGQETQYF.

This clonotype turned up a few times. The rearrangement joins TRBV5-5 to TRBJ1-1, with D tentatively TRBD1 (6 bases). Germline-derived CDR1 and CDR2 are SGHKS and YYEKEE (reference sequence). This CDR3 has 15 residues. V was trimmed by 4 bases and J by 3 bases, leaving 16 bases between them. In nucleotides, the CDR3 is TGTGCCAGCAGCCTGGGGTGGGGGCAGGACACTGAAGCTTTCTTT. Translation gives CASSLGWGQDTEAFF.

In this sample, this clonotype turned up many times. The chain recombines TRBV2 with TRBJ2-7, with D perhaps matching TRBD1 (6 bases). Germline loops: CDR1 SNHLY, CDR2 FYNNEI. The germline V and J ends were trimmed by 6 bases and 6 bases, with 24 bases remaining between them. The CDR3 is 16 amino acids. The CDR3 sequence: CASSPFRTAMDGEQYF. The CDR3 DNA follows: TGTGCCAGCAGCCCTTTTCGGACAGCGATGGATGGCGAGCAGTACTTC.

The J gene is TRBJ2-2, the V gene TRBV20-1; D is perhaps TRBD1 (5 bases). This CDR3 has 13 amino acids. The V end lost 3 bases, the J end lost 4 bases, and 9 bases lay between the germline ends. In germline, CDR1 is DFQATT, CDR2 SNEGSKA (reference sequence). The CDR3 is CSARLTVTGELFF. The CDR3 DNA follows: TGCAGTGCTAGGTTGACAGTCACCGGGGAGCTGTTTTTT.

This clonotype was seen a handful of times. The chain carries TRBV7-6 and TRBJ2-7; TRBD2 matches at 7 bases. The CDR3 is 16 amino acids. V was pared by 2 bases and J by 0 bases, with 7 bases of the junction left unmatched. From germline, CDR1 is SGHVS and CDR2 FNYEAQ. The CDR3 sequence is CASSLLRRTSSYEQYF. Written as DNA, the CDR3 is TGTGCCAGCAGCTTATTAAGGAGGACTAGCTCCTACGAGCAGTACTTC.

The genes are TRBV20-1 and TRBJ2-3; 7 nucleotides agree with TRBD2. The CDR3 length is 15 residues. V trimming: 1 base; J trimming: 6 bases; junction bases outside the gene matches: 10. Germline CDR1 is DFQATT and CDR2 is SNEGSKA (reference sequence). The DNA of the CDR3 is TGCAGTGCTAGAGTATCTTGGGGGAGGGACGATACGCAGTATTTT. This translates into CSARVSWGRDDTQYF.

The sample holds many counts of this clonotype. The chain combines TRBV12-3 or TRBV12-4 with TRBJ2-1, with D tentatively TRBD1 or TRBD2 (5 bases each). The CDR3 sequence is 13 residues long. V lost 8 bases to trimming and J lost 0 bases, with 8 bases between them. CDR3 region: CASLRGSYNEQFF. The CDR3 DNA sequence: TGTGCCAGCCTGAGGGGCTCCTACAATGAGCAGTTCTTC.

This clonotype was counted between two and nine times. This sequence joins TRBV5-1 and TRBJ2-1; TRBD2 is a possible D gene (6 bases). Germline-derived CDR1 and CDR2 are SGHRS and YFSETQ. Trimming left V 1 base short and J 1 base short, with 9 bases between. This CDR3 comprises 15 residues. For the CDR3, the DNA is TGCGCCAGCAGCTTGAGCGCGGGGTCCTACAATGAGCAGTTCTTC. This translates into CASSLSAGSYNEQFF.

This clonotype was found a few times. The chain is built from TRBV24-1 and TRBJ1-2; D is unresolved. CDR1 is KGHDR, CDR2 SFDVKD, per germline. The V and J ends lost 0 bases and 2 bases respectively, with 6 bases between them. This CDR3 is built from 14 residues. The CDR3 DNA is TGTGCCACCAGTGATTTGAGGGCAAACTATGGCTACACCTTC. It encodes CATSDLRANYGYTF.

This clonotype showed up many times. This chain links TRBV5-1 with TRBJ2-2; 8 bases agree with TRBD2. Germline V gene sequence: CDR1 SGHRS, CDR2 YFSETQ. The CDR3 contains 16 residues. V shed 2 bases, J shed 2 bases, and the junction held 5 bases outside the gene matches. The CDR3 DNA reads as TGCGCCAGCAGCTTTGGACTAGCAGCTAACACCGGGGAGCTGTTTTTT. It specifies CASSFGLAANTGELFF.

J is TRBJ2-7 and V is TRBV20-1; 11 nucleotides agree with TRBD2. Trimming removed 2 bases from V and 2 bases from J; junction bases left unmatched: 5. The germline gives CDR1 DFQATT, CDR2 SNEGSKA (reference sequence). This CDR3 has 15 residues. The CDR3 region has the DNA TGCAGTGCTAGAAGACTAGCGGGGACCCCCTACGAGCAGTACTTC. It yields the protein CSARRLAGTPYEQYF.

This clonotype has at least ten counts. This chain's CDR3 is CASSFNYHYTDTQYF. The CDR3 DNA reads as TGTGCCAGCAGTTTTAACTACCACTACACAGATACGCAGTATTTT. This chain links TRBV12-3 or TRBV12-4 with TRBJ2-3; no definite D call. The ends were cut back, 3 bases at V and 2 bases at J, with 12 bases in the middle. There are 15 residues in the CDR3.

The chain couples TRBV18 to TRBJ1-2; D possibly corresponds to TRBD1 (6 bases). Trimming cost V 1 base and J 2 bases, with 11 bases left between them. The CDR3 covers 15 residues. CDR1 and CDR2 (germline): KGHSH, LQKENI. The CDR3 DNA is TGTGCCAGCTCACCACGTCAGGGGTCGAACTATGGCTACACCTTC. Residues: CASSPRQGSNYGYTF.